This T cell receptor beta chain originates from a study of OX40 agonist ivuxolimab in advanced cancers. As for the study in general: Patients were treated with ivuxolimab, an agonistic anti-OX40 (CD134) antibody. Partial responses occurred in Three dose-escalation patients, one with hepatocellular carcinoma and two with cutaneous melanoma.

This table comes from immunoSEQ multiplex PCR, and its TCRdb copy is limited to in-frame clones, with some not included. The repertoire holds tens of thousands of clones, with around 85% as singletons. Broader study findings: At 0.1 to 3.0 mg/kg and by week 6, clonal expansion occurred in CD4+ and CD8+ blood T cells.

Exclusion of a patient followed from autoimmune disease history or systemic immunosuppression. As regards this clone: Its specificity is not known.

Specimen: CD4+ or CD8+ T cells sorted from blood, collected in a trial of the OX40 agonist ivuxolimab. This receptor was obtained from an adult with an advanced solid tumor such as melanoma, head and neck, liver or kidney cancer.

The CDR3 is CASSEAVGSHYGYTF. The CDR3 DNA follows: TGTGCCAGCAGTGAAGCAGTGGGGTCCCACTATGGCTACACCTTC. The rearrangement links TRBV6-1 to TRBJ1-2; unclear D gene. V was pared by 0 bases and J by 3 bases, with 11 bases between. Per the germline V gene, CDR1 is MNHNS and CDR2 is SASEGT. This CDR3 has 15 residues.